This T cell receptor beta chain was recorded in a study of cytomegalovirus exposure and HLA in healthy donors. The wider study: The study's early data release held about 80 million unique TCRs from HLA-typed donors.

On this clone: Its antigen remains unknown.

Study observations and caveats: The only immune exposure information that was available was CMV serostatus.

Researchers ran the PCR with 60 Vbeta and 13 Jbeta primers. Generated by immunoSEQ multiplex PCR, the TCRdb table keeps only in-frame clones and is missing some. The data contain about 40,000 clones, 40% to 60% of them singletons. Whereas donors were nominally healthy upon sampling, unrecorded immune exposures were probable. V was trimmed by 3 bases and J by 0 bases, leaving 6 bases between them. This CDR3 comprises 14 residues. Germline V gene lookup returns CDR1 SEHNR and CDR2 FQNEAQ (reference sequence). The receptor comes from a human donor in good health. Material: PBMCs. The chain is built from TRBV7-9 and TRBJ1-3, with D possibly TRBD1 on 5 matching bases. CDR3 loop: CASSLDNSGNTIYF. The CDR3 DNA follows: TGTGCCAGCAGCTTGGACAACTCTGGAAACACCATATATTTT. Using reference TRBV7-9 and TRBJ1-3 for the parts outside the CDR3, the full variable domain is DTGVSQNPRHKITKRGQNVTFRCDPISEHNRLYWYRQTLGQGPEFLTYFQNEAQLEKSRLLSDRFSAERPKGSFSTLEIQRTEQGDSAMYLCASSLDNSGNTIYFGEGSWLTVV.